Below, 29 T cell receptor beta chains from the same sample are listed, as sequenced in a study of T cell changes during pregnancy in multiple sclerosis. The method was immunoSEQ multiplex PCR; TCRdb's version includes in-frame clones alone and lacks a portion of them. Of 37,000 or so clones listed, roughly 91% are singletons. Sequences were derived from CD4+ T cells from peripheral blood mononuclear cells, sampled in the second trimester of pregnancy. The origin of the receptors is a female donor in good health, enrolled as a control in a pregnancy study.

The chain is built from TRBV10-2 and TRBJ2-7; TRBD1 might be the D (6 bases). Trimming pared 6 bases from V and 5 bases from J, leaving 17 bases between. The CDR3 length is 14 residues. CDR1 and CDR2 (germline): WSHSY, SAAADI. The CDR3 reads CASRTTGMGDEQYF. The CDR3 DNA reads as TGCGCCAGCAGGACTACAGGGATGGGCGACGAGCAGTACTTC.

The chain links TRBV19 to TRBJ2-7; 10 nucleotides align to TRBD2. Germline CDR1 LNHDA, CDR2 SQIVND (reference sequence). The V and J ends lost 5 bases and 4 bases, in that order; junction bases with no gene match: 8. CDR3 size: 15 residues. CDR3 in amino acids: CASSRSGGLMYEQYF. The CDR3 DNA reads TGTGCCAGTAGTCGTAGCGGGGGGCTAATGTACGAGCAGTACTTC.

The chain uses TRBV7-9 and TRBJ1-1; a possible D gene is TRBD1 (6 bases). Germline CDR1 SEHNR, CDR2 FQNEAQ (reference sequence). The CDR3 consists of 14 residues. Trimming stripped 0 bases from V and 5 bases from J, with 10 bases between. The CDR3 sequence is CASSLAQGQTEAFF. Here the CDR3 DNA reads TGTGCCAGCAGCTTAGCACAGGGTCAAACTGAAGCTTTCTTT.

The rearrangement uses TRBV28 and TRBJ1-4, with 8 bases aligning to TRBD1. This CDR3 has 15 residues. In germline, CDR1 is MDHEN, CDR2 SYDVKM. V shed 4 bases and J 6 bases; nucleotides not matched to a gene: 7. The CDR3 nucleotides read TGTGCCAGCAGTTCGATCGGACAGGGTTATGAAAAACTGTTTTTT. The encoded protein is CASSSIGQGYEKLFF.

The J gene is TRBJ1-3, the V gene TRBV5-1; maybe TRBD1 (6 bases). V lost 0 bases and J lost 0, with 22 bases in between. CDR1 is SGHRS and CDR2 is YFSETQ in the germline V gene. This CDR3 has 20 amino acids. CDR3 in DNA: TGCGCCAGCAGCTTGGCCGCCCAGGGGCCCTTTTTCAGCTCTGGAAACACCATATATTTT. Residues: CASSLAAQGPFFSSGNTIYF.

The CDR3 region is CSVVLLAGGPITGELFF. The CDR3 bases are TGCAGCGTTGTCCTCCTAGCGGGAGGGCCTATCACCGGGGAGCTGTTTTTT. The rearrangement links TRBV29-1 to TRBJ2-2; 12 bases match TRBD2. The CDR3 runs to 17 residues. Germline CDR1 and CDR2: SQVTM and ANQGSEA. V trimming: 4 bases; J trimming: 4 bases; junction bases outside the gene matches: 10.

J is TRBJ1-2 and V is TRBV9; 10 bases map to TRBD1. V lost 2 bases, J lost 9 bases, and 7 bases stayed unmatched. Germline CDR1 and CDR2: SGDLS and YYNGEE. The CDR3 contains 14 residues. Written as DNA, the CDR3 is TGTGCCAGCAGCGTCCCGACAGGGGGCGAGAGCTACACCTTC. Its translation is CASSVPTGGESYTF.

CDR3 protein: CASTLGRGYNEQFF. The CDR3 bases are TGTGCCAGCACCCTGGGGCGGGGATACAATGAGCAGTTCTTC. V usage is TRBV5-6 and J usage is TRBJ2-1; D might be TRBD2 (6 bases). The CDR3 has 14 amino acids. V was cut by 6 bases and J by 4 bases, with 14 bases left in between. Germline V lookup: CDR1 SGHDT, CDR2 YYEEEE.

This chain links TRBV2 with TRBJ2-5; 7 bases match TRBD1. The CDR3 loop spans 18 amino acids. Germline V gives CDR1 SNHLY, CDR2 FYNNEI. The junction had 16 bases not matched to a gene; V was cut back by 2 bases and J by 4 bases. The CDR3 coding sequence is TGTGCCAGCAGTGAAAGGAAGGGGGCGAGAGTTGTGGGAGAGACCCAGTACTTC. Encoded protein: CASSERKGARVVGETQYF.

This clone has just one count. The chain is built from TRBV7-8 and TRBJ2-7; 9 bases map to TRBD2. The CDR3 runs to 15 residues. V was clipped by 5 bases and J by 1 base; unmatched bases: 6. The V gene's germline CDR1 is SGHVS and CDR2 FQNEAQ. The CDR3 region has the DNA TGTGCCAGCAGCATTAGCGGGGGACTTTCCTACGAGCAGTACTTC. It is translated as CASSISGGLSYEQYF.

The chain is built from TRBV20-1 and TRBJ1-2; no clear D. The V end lost 5 bases, the J end lost 8 bases, and 12 bases lay between the germline ends. The CDR3 length is 11 residues. CDR1 is DFQATT and CDR2 is SNEGSKA in the germline V gene (reference sequence). The CDR3 sequence is CSAHREVGYTF. The CDR3, as DNA: TGCAGTGCTCATAGGGAGGTCGGCTACACCTTC.

The genes are TRBV18 and TRBJ2-7, with a possible D match to TRBD2 (6 bases). Germline assignment: CDR1 KGHSH and CDR2 LQKENI. Trimming left V 3 bases short and J 2 bases short, with 8 bases between. CDR3 length equals 13 residues. This CDR3 is CASSPGGTYEQYF. The CDR3 nucleotides read TGTGCCAGCTCACCTGGGGGGACCTACGAGCAGTACTTC.

The chain has TRBV18 and TRBJ1-2, with 7 bases lining up with TRBD1. CDR1 and CDR2 from the germline V gene are KGHSH and LQKENI. J gave up 4 bases and V 6 bases, and 2 bases lay outside the gene matches. The CDR3 consists of 12 residues. Here the CDR3 DNA reads TGTGCCAGCTCGCAGGGGGTCTATGGCTACACCTTC. Translation gives CASSQGVYGYTF.

This chain links TRBV12-5 with TRBJ2-1, with 10 bases identical to TRBD1. With 4 bases clipped from V and 4 bases from J, the junction kept 4 bases outside the gene matches. Germline V gives CDR1 LGHNT, CDR2 FRNRAP. The CDR3 is 15 amino acids. The DNA of the CDR3 is TGTGCTAGTGGTTCACCGGGACAGGGGTACAATGAGCAGTTCTTC. Translated, it gives CASGSPGQGYNEQFF.

CDR3 sequence (DNA): TGTGCCACCAGCAGAGACGTAAGCGGGAGGGCAAATGAGCAGTTCTTC. Translated, it gives CATSRDVSGRANEQFF. The V gene is TRBV15, the J gene TRBJ2-1, with 10 bases fitting TRBD2. The CDR3 is 16 residues long. CDR1 is LNHNV, CDR2 YYDKDF, per germline (reference sequence). Trimming at V came to 0 bases and at J to 7 bases, leaving 6 bases not matched to a gene.

This chain links TRBV9 with TRBJ1-2; tentatively, D is TRBD1 (6 bases). Trimming pared 0 bases from V and 4 bases from J, leaving 10 bases between. CDR3 size: 14 residues. Germline V gene data show CDR1 as SGDLS and CDR2 as YYNGEE. CDR3 sequence (DNA): TGTGCCAGCAGCGTAGGCCAGGGGAGCTATGGCTACACCTTC. Its protein is CASSVGQGSYGYTF.

This chain connects TRBV9 to TRBJ2-5; possible D gene TRBD2, 6 bases. The CDR3 spans 16 residues. The V end was cut by 0 bases, the J end by 2 bases, with 14 bases between. Germline-derived CDR1 and CDR2 are SGDLS and YYNGEE. CDR3 in amino acids: CASSVAERRAQETQYF. Written as DNA, the CDR3 is TGTGCCAGCAGCGTAGCCGAGAGGAGGGCTCAAGAGACCCAGTACTTC.

This clone has only one observation. Other DNA sequences in this sample translate to the same CDR3. The V and J genes are TRBV9 and TRBJ1-4, with D perhaps matching TRBD1 (6 bases). V lost 4 bases to trimming and J lost 1 base, with 23 bases between them. The CDR3 runs 19 residues. Germline CDR1 and CDR2: SGDLS and YYNGEE. The CDR3 sequence: CASSFQQTGLGVTNEKLFF. In nucleotides, the CDR3 is TGTGCCAGCAGCTTCCAGCAGACAGGTTTAGGGGTAACTAATGAAAAACTGTTTTTT.

V gene TRBV6-6 combines with J gene TRBJ1-1; a weak D match, TRBD1 (5 bases). The germline V and J ends were trimmed by 0 bases and 6 bases, with 11 bases remaining between them. The CDR3 consists of 14 residues. Germline V gene sequence: CDR1 MNHNY, CDR2 SVGAGI (reference sequence). This chain's CDR3 is CASSYSTAGPEAFF. In DNA form, the CDR3 reads TGTGCCAGCAGTTACTCGACTGCAGGGCCTGAAGCTTTCTTT.

The genes are TRBV6-5 and TRBJ2-5; possible D gene TRBD1, 5 bases. V lost 0 bases, J lost 5 bases, and 13 bases lay in between. The CDR3 totals 15 residues. Germline loops: CDR1 MNHEY, CDR2 SVGAGI. In DNA form, the CDR3 reads TGTGCCAGCAGTTACTCTATCTCCAGGGCGGAGACCCAGTACTTC. Residues: CASSYSISRAETQYF.

The CDR3 DNA reads as TGTGCCAGCAGTTCAACGAAGGGGGCGGCTTTTCACTACGAGCAGTACTTC. Its protein is CASSSTKGAAFHYEQYF. This chain links TRBV27 with TRBJ2-7; 7 positions agree with TRBD1. The CDR3 spans 17 residues. Germline V gene lookup returns CDR1 MNHEY and CDR2 SMNVEV (reference sequence). J lost 3 bases, V lost 4 bases, and 15 bases had no gene match.

V is TRBV7-8 and J is TRBJ1-1; no firm D call. Trimming shortened V by 1 base and J by 5 bases, and 14 bases separated the two germline ends. Germline V lookup: CDR1 SGHVS, CDR2 FQNEAQ. This CDR3 region has 15 residues. In DNA, the CDR3 is TGTGCCAGCAGCTTAGACTCGGGTAGAGGTACTGAAGCTTTCTTT. Amino acid sequence: CASSLDSGRGTEAFF.

The chain is built from TRBV5-1 and TRBJ2-3; TRBD2 agrees at 8 bases. Looked up from germline, CDR1 is SGHRS and CDR2 is YFSETQ. The CDR3 runs 15 residues. With V trimmed by 5 bases and J by 4 bases, 9 bases remained unmatched. In DNA, the CDR3 is TGCGCCAGCAGTAGTGCGGGACTAGGGTCAGATACGCAGTATTTT. Its protein product is CASSSAGLGSDTQYF.

The chain joins TRBV2 to TRBJ1-5; a weak D match, TRBD1 (6 bases). The germline CDR1 and CDR2 sequences are SNHLY and FYNNEI. The CDR3 runs 14 residues. V lost 6 bases and J lost 6, with 15 bases in between. CDR3: CASRHRDGTQPQHF. The CDR3 DNA follows: TGTGCCAGCAGACACAGGGACGGGACTCAGCCCCAGCATTTT.

V and J are TRBV9 and TRBJ2-1; 8 bases align to TRBD2. V shed 1 base and J 5 bases; nucleotides not matched to a gene: 2. The length of the CDR3 is 14 residues. Germline CDR1 SGDLS, CDR2 YYNGEE. In nucleotides, the CDR3 is TGTGCCAGCAGCGTACAACTAGCGGACAATGAGCAGTTCTTC. This gives the protein CASSVQLADNEQFF.

This clone was observed a few times. The V gene is TRBV11-2, the J gene TRBJ2-2; 8 bases map to TRBD2. The germline gives CDR1 SGHAT, CDR2 FQNNGV. The CDR3 is made up of 15 amino acids. The V gene end was trimmed by 0 bases and the J gene end by 5 bases; junction bases not matched to a gene: 2. Here the CDR3 DNA reads TGTGCCAGCAGCTTAGATCCGGGGGGGACCGGGGAGCTGTTTTTT. Protein: CASSLDPGGTGELFF.

This clone was seen a handful of times. The V and J genes are TRBV7-6 and TRBJ2-5; a weak D match, TRBD2 (5 bases). Per the germline V gene, CDR1 is SGHVS and CDR2 is FNYEAQ. V was shortened by 2 bases and J by 4 bases, with 14 bases between the two germline ends. The CDR3 length is 15 residues. The CDR3 sequence: CASSLLARAGETQYF. CDR3 coding DNA: TGTGCCAGCAGCTTATTGGCACGGGCGGGAGAGACCCAGTACTTC.

The chain recombines TRBV15 with TRBJ2-2; 9 nucleotides agree with TRBD2. Germline CDR1 reads LNHNV; CDR2 reads YYDKDF (reference sequence). V shed 9 bases and J 1 base; nucleotides not matched to a gene: 12. This CDR3 contains 17 residues. DNA of the CDR3: TGTGCCACGCAGGGACAACTAGCGGGTGGGAACACCGGGGAGCTGTTTTTT. Protein: CATQGQLAGGNTGELFF.

The chain recombines TRBV30 with TRBJ2-3; D perhaps matches TRBD1 (5 bases). The germline V gene encodes CDR1 GTSNPN and CDR2 SVGIG (reference sequence). V was cut by 1 base and J by 1 base, with 18 bases left in between. This CDR3 has 17 residues. The CDR3 nucleotides read TGTGCCTGGAGTGGGGGCAGCGACCCGGGCCGCACAGATACGCAGTATTTT. As protein: CAWSGGSDPGRTDTQYF. The entire variable domain, with the rest obtained from reference TRBV30 and TRBJ2-3, is as follows: SQTIHQWPATLVQPVGSPLSLECTVEGTSNPNLYWYRQAAGRGLQLLFYSVGIGQISSEVPQNLSASRPQDRQFILSSKKLLLSDSGFYLCAWSGGSDPGRTDTQYFGPGTRLTVL.